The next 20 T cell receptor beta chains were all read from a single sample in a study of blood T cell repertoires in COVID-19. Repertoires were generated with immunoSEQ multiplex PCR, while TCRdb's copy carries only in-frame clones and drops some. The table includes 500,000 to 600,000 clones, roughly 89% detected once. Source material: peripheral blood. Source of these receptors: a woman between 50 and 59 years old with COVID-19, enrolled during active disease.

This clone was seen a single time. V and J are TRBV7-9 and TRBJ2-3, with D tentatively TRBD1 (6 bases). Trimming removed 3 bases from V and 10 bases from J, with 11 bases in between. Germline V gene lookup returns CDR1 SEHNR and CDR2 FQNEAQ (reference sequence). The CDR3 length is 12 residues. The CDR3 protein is CASSLIGGPQYF. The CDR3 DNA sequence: TGTGCCAGCAGCTTGATAGGGGGACCGCAGTATTTT.

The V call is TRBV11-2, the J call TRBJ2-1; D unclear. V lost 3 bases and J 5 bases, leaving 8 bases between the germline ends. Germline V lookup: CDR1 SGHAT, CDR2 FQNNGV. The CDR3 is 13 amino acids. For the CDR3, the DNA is TGTGCCAGCAGCTTGGAGCTGAACAATGAGCAGTTCTTC. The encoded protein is CASSLELNNEQFF. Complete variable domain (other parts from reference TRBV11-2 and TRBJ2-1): EAGVAQSPRYKIIEKRQSVAFWCNPISGHATLYWYQQILGQGPKLLIQFQNNGVVDDSQLPKDRFSAERLKGVDSTLKIQPAKLEDSAVYLCASSLELNNEQFFGPGTRLTVL.

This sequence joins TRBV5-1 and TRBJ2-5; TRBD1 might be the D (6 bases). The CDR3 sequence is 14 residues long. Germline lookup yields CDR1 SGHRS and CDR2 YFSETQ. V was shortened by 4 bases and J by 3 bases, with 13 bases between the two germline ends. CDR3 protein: CASSLGTREETQYF. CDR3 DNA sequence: TGCGCCAGCAGCCTGGGGACAAGGGAAGAGACCCAGTACTTC.

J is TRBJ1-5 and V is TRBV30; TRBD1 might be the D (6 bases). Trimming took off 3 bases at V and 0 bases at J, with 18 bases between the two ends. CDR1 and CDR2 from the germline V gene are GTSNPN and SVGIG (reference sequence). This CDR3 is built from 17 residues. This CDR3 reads CAWRFPGHNDSNQPQHF. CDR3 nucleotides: TGTGCCTGGAGATTTCCGGGACATAACGATAGCAATCAGCCCCAGCATTTT. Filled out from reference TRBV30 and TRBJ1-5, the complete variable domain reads SQTIHQWPATLVQPVGSPLSLECTVEGTSNPNLYWYRQAAGRGLQLLFYSVGIGQISSEVPQNLSASRPQDRQFILSSKKLLLSDSGFYLCAWRFPGHNDSNQPQHFGDGTRLSIL.

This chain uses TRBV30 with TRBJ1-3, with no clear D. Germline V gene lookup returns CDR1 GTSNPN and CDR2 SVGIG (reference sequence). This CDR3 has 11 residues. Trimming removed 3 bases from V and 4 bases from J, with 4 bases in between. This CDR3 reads CAWRAGNTIYF. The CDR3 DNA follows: TGTGCCTGGAGGGCCGGAAACACCATATATTTT.

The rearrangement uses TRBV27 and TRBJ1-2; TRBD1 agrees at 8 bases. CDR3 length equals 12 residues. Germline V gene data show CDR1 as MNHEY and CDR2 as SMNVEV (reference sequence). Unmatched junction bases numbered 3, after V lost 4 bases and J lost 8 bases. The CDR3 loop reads CASSSQGAGYTF. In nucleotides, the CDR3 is TGTGCCAGCAGTTCCCAGGGGGCAGGCTACACCTTC.

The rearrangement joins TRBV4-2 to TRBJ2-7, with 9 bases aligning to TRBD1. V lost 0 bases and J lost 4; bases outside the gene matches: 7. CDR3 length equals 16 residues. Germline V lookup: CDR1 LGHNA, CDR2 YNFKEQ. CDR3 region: CASSQEWRGQGYEQYF. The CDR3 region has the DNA TGTGCCAGCAGCCAAGAGTGGCGTGGACAGGGGTACGAGCAGTACTTC.

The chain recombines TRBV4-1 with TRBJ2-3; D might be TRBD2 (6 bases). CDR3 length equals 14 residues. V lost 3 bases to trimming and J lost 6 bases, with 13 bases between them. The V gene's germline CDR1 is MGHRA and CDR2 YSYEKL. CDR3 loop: CASSQEGLWDTQYF. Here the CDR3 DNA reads TGCGCCAGCAGCCAGGAGGGCCTGTGGGATACGCAGTATTTT.

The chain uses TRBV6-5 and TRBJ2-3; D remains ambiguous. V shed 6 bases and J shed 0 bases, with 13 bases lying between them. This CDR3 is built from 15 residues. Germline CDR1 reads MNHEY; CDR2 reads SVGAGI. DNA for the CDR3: TGTGCCAGCAGGCCCCCGACATACAGCACAGATACGCAGTATTTT. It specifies CASRPPTYSTDTQYF.

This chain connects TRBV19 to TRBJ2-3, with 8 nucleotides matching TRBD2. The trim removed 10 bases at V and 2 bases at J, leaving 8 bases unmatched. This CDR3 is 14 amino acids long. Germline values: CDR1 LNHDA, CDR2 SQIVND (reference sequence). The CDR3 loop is CATLPGGNTDTQYF. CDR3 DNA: TGTGCCACCCTTCCGGGGGGGAACACAGATACGCAGTATTTT. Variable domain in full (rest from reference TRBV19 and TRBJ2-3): DGGITQSPKYLFRKEGQNVTLSCEQNLNHDAMYWYRQDPGQGLRLIYYSQIVNDFQKGDIAEGYSVSREKKESFPLTVTSAQKNPTAFYLCATLPGGNTDTQYFGPGTRLTVL.

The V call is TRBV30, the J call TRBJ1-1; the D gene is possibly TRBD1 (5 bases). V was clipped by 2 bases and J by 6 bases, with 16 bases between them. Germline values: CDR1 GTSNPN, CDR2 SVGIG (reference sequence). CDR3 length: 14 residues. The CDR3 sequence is CAWSRSTAFPEAFF. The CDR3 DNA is TGTGCCTGGAGTCGATCGACAGCTTTCCCTGAAGCTTTCTTT.

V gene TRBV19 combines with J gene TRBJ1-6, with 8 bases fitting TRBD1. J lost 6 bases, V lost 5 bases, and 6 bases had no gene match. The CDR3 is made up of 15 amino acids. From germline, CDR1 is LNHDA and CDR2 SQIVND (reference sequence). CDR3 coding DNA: TGTGCCAGTAGTGTTAAGGGACAGGCTAATTCACCCCTCCACTTT. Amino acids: CASSVKGQANSPLHF.

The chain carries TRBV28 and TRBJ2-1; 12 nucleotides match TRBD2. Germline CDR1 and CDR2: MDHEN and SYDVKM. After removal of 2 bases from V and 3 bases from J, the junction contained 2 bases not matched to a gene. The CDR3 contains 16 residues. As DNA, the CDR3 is TGTGCCAGCAGTTTAACTAGCGGGGGGTACTACAATGAGCAGTTCTTC. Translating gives CASSLTSGGYYNEQFF.

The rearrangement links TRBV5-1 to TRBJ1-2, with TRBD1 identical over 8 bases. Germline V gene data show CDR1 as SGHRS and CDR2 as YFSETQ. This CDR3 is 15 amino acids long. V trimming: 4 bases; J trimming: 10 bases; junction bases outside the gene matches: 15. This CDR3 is CASSTDRDRPKDYTF. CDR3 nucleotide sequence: TGCGCCAGCAGCACGGACAGGGACCGCCCTAAGGACTACACCTTC. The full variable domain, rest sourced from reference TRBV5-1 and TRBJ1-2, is KAGVTQTPRYLIKTRGQQVTLSCSPISGHRSVSWYQQTPGQGLQFLFEYFSETQRNKGNFPGRFSGRQFSNSRSEMNVSTLELGDSALYLCASSTDRDRPKDYTFGSGTRLTVV.

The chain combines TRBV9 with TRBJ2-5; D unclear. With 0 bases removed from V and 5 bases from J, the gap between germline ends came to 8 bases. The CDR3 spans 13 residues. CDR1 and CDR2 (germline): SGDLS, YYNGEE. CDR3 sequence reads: CASSVDEVETQYF. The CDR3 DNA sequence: TGTGCCAGCAGCGTAGACGAGGTTGAGACCCAGTACTTC. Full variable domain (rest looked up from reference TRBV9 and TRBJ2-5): DSGVTQTPKHLITATGQRVTLRCSPRSGDLSVYWYQQSLDQGLQFLIQYYNGEERAKGNILERFSAQQFPDLHSELNLSSLELGDSALYFCASSVDEVETQYFGPGTRLLVL.

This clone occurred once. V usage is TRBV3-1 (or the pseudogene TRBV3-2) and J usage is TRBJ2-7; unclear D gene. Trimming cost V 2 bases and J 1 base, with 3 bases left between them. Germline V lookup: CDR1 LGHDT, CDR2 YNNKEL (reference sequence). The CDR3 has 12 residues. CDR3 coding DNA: TGTGCCAGCAGCCAAACATCCTACGAGCAGTACTTC. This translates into CASSQTSYEQYF.

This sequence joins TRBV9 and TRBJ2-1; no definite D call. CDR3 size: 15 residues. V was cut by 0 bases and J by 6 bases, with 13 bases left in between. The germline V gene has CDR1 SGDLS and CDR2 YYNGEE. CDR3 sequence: CASSVGGRRINEQFF. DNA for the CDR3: TGTGCCAGCAGCGTAGGTGGCAGGCGAATCAATGAGCAGTTCTTC. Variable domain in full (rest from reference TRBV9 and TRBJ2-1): DSGVTQTPKHLITATGQRVTLRCSPRSGDLSVYWYQQSLDQGLQFLIQYYNGEERAKGNILERFSAQQFPDLHSELNLSSLELGDSALYFCASSVGGRRINEQFFGPGTRLTVL.

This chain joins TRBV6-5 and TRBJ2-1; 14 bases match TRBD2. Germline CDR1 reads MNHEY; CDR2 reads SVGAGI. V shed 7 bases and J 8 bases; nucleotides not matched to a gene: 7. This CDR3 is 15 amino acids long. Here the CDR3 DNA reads TGTGCCAGCACCCCCGGGACTAGCGGGGGCGATGAGCAGTTCTTC. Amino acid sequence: CASTPGTSGGDEQFF.

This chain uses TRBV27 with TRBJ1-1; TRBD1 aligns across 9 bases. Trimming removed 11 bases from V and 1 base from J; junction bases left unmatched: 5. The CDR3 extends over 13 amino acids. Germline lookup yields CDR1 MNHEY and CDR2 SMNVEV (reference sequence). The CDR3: CAAKDRGNTEAFF. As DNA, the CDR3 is TGTGCCGCGAAGGACAGGGGGAACACTGAAGCTTTCTTT.

The CDR3 is CASSLVGDRGYNEQFF. DNA of the CDR3: TGTGCCAGCAGCTTAGTAGGGGACAGGGGGTACAATGAGCAGTTCTTC. The genes are TRBV7-9 and TRBJ2-1, with 11 bases aligning to TRBD1. V shed 1 base, J shed 4 bases, and the junction held 3 bases outside the gene matches. Germline lookup yields CDR1 SEHNR and CDR2 FQNEAQ (reference sequence). The CDR3 totals 16 residues.